These T cell receptor beta chains were read from a single sample in a study of T cell repertoires in aging, cancer and after chemotherapy. A single record per CDR3 protein comes from TCRdb applying MiXCR to the multiplex PCR reads. The sample records more than 10,000 distinct CDR3 sequences, about 30% being singletons. The material sequenced was blood. The receptors originated from a human donor in good health. The donor label of this sample is uncertain. CDR3s include the opening cysteine and the closing phenylalanine or tryptophan. Each record gives: CDR3 length, V gene, J gene, clone size, D gene, CDR3 DNA, CDR3 protein. The D gene is left open where the match is weak. Where a row states a size, it is once, few, many or the class of an expanded clone; other rows omit it.

len: 13; v_gene: TRBV30; j_gene: TRBJ2-3; abundance: medium-sized; d_gene: NA; CDR3nt: TGTGCCTGGGCGATGGGCCGCACAGATACGCAGTATTTT; CDR3aa: CAWAMGRTDTQYF
len: 14; v_gene: TRBV7-2; j_gene: TRBJ1-1; abundance: NA; d_gene: NA; CDR3nt: TGTGCCAGCAGCTCTTACATGAGTGGTGCTGAAGCTTTCTTT; CDR3aa: CASSSYMSGAEAFF
len: 13; v_gene: TRBV7-2; j_gene: TRBJ2-7; abundance: NA; d_gene: TRBD1; CDR3nt: TGTGCCAGCAGGTCGACAGGGACATACGAGCAGTACTTC; CDR3aa: CASRSTGTYEQYF
len: 14; v_gene: TRBV20-1; j_gene: TRBJ1-6; abundance: few; d_gene: NA; CDR3nt: TGCAGTGCTAGGGGGGGGGGAGAAGGTTCACCCCTCCACTTT; CDR3aa: CSARGGGEGSPLHF
len: 13; v_gene: TRBV30; j_gene: TRBJ1-5; abundance: few; d_gene: NA; CDR3nt: TGTGCCTGGAGTAAAGGGGAAAATCAGCCCCAGCATTTT; CDR3aa: CAWSKGENQPQHF
len: 14; v_gene: TRBV7-2; j_gene: TRBJ2-2; abundance: few; d_gene: NA; CDR3nt: TGTGCCAGCAGCCAGACGGCCGGTTCCGGGGAGCTGTTTTTT; CDR3aa: CASSQTAGSGELFF
len: 15; v_gene: TRBV5-4; j_gene: TRBJ2-1; abundance: NA; d_gene: NA; CDR3nt: TGTGCCAGCAGCTTGGGCGGGGTAGTATGGGGTGAGCAGTTCTTC; CDR3aa: CASSLGGVVWGEQFF
len: 13; v_gene: TRBV12-3/TRBV12-4; j_gene: TRBJ2-4; abundance: NA; d_gene: NA; CDR3nt: TGTGCCAGCAGTTACAGGGGAGGGGGCATTCAGTACTTC; CDR3aa: CASSYRGGGIQYF
len: 13; v_gene: TRBV29-1; j_gene: TRBJ1-4; abundance: medium-sized; d_gene: NA; CDR3nt: TGCAGCGTCCCCGATGGATCCTACGAAAAACTGTTTTTT; CDR3aa: CSVPDGSYEKLFF
len: 14; v_gene: TRBV29-1; j_gene: TRBJ1-3; abundance: few; d_gene: TRBD1; CDR3nt: TGCAGCGTTGGGGACAGGGGGCTTGGAAACACCATATATTTT; CDR3aa: CSVGDRGLGNTIYF
len: 14; v_gene: TRBV30; j_gene: TRBJ2-3; abundance: medium-sized; d_gene: NA; CDR3nt: TGTGCCTGGAGTACGGGGGTCGGCACAGATACGCAGTATTTT; CDR3aa: CAWSTGVGTDTQYF
len: 13; v_gene: TRBV5-8; j_gene: TRBJ1-6; abundance: once; d_gene: NA; CDR3nt: TGTGCCAGCAGAGTGGGCTATAATTCACCCCTCCACTTT; CDR3aa: CASRVGYNSPLHF
len: 16; v_gene: TRBV19; j_gene: TRBJ1-5; abundance: NA; d_gene: TRBD1; CDR3nt: TGTGCCAGTAGTAGGATGACAGGGGGGGGTAATCAGCCCCAGCATTTT; CDR3aa: CASSRMTGGGNQPQHF
len: 16; v_gene: TRBV19; j_gene: TRBJ1-2; abundance: few; d_gene: NA; CDR3nt: TGTGCCAGTAGTACGGCCGCCTCCCTCTTTCACTATGGCTACACCTTC; CDR3aa: CASSTAASLFHYGYTF
len: 14; v_gene: TRBV12-3/TRBV12-4; j_gene: TRBJ1-1; abundance: NA; d_gene: TRBD1; CDR3nt: TGTGCCAGCACAGCTCCAGGGACAGGGCCTGGGGCTTTCTTT; CDR3aa: CASTAPGTGPGAFF
len: 17; v_gene: TRBV12-3/TRBV12-4; j_gene: TRBJ2-5; abundance: NA; d_gene: TRBD2; CDR3nt: TGTGCCAGCAGCTACGGACTAGCGGGGCGAGAGAAAGAGACCCAGTACTTC; CDR3aa: CASSYGLAGREKETQYF
len: 16; v_gene: TRBV20-1; j_gene: TRBJ1-2; abundance: NA; d_gene: NA; CDR3nt: TGCAGTGCTGCGGCGGGGACAACGAGAGGTACGGGGGCGTCCGCCTTC; CDR3aa: CSAAAGTTRGTGASAF
len: 12; v_gene: TRBV6-2/TRBV6-3; j_gene: TRBJ2-1; abundance: medium-sized; d_gene: NA; CDR3nt: TGTGCCAGCAGTTATATTCCAAGGGAGCAGTTCTTC; CDR3aa: CASSYIPREQFF
len: 15; v_gene: TRBV5-4; j_gene: TRBJ1-1; abundance: few; d_gene: NA; CDR3nt: TGTGCCAGCAGACGAACGGACGGTTCGAACACTGAAGCTTTCTTT; CDR3aa: CASRRTDGSNTEAFF
len: 13; v_gene: TRBV20-1; j_gene: TRBJ1-2; abundance: NA; d_gene: NA; CDR3nt: TGCAGTGCTACTGGTCTGGGTCGCGATGGCTACACCTTC; CDR3aa: CSATGLGRDGYTF
len: 17; v_gene: TRBV6-5; j_gene: TRBJ1-4; abundance: NA; d_gene: TRBD1; CDR3nt: TGTGCCAGCAGTTCTGGACAGGGGGCGAGGGCTAATGAAAAACTGTTTTTT; CDR3aa: CASSSGQGARANEKLFF
len: 13; v_gene: TRBV5-1; j_gene: TRBJ2-5; abundance: NA; d_gene: NA; CDR3nt: TGCGCCAGCAGCTTGGCCATGGAGGAGACCCAGTACTTC; CDR3aa: CASSLAMEETQYF
len: 12; v_gene: TRBV5-5; j_gene: TRBJ1-3; abundance: NA; d_gene: NA; CDR3nt: TGTGCCAGCAGTAACTCTGGAAACACCATATATTTT; CDR3aa: CASSNSGNTIYF
len: 13; v_gene: TRBV6-4; j_gene: TRBJ2-1; abundance: few; d_gene: NA; CDR3nt: TGTGCCAGCAGTCCGGGGGAAGGTAATGAGCAGTTCTTC; CDR3aa: CASSPGEGNEQFF
len: 14; v_gene: TRBV27; j_gene: TRBJ1-6; abundance: few; d_gene: TRBD1; CDR3nt: TGTGCCAGCAGTTCCTGGAGACAGGGTGCACCCCTCCACTTT; CDR3aa: CASSSWRQGAPLHF
len: 14; v_gene: TRBV7-9; j_gene: TRBJ1-1; abundance: few; d_gene: TRBD1; CDR3nt: TGTGCCAGCAGCTTGACAGGGGCGAACACTGAAGCTTTCTTT; CDR3aa: CASSLTGANTEAFF
len: 16; v_gene: TRBV5-6; j_gene: TRBJ1-4; abundance: NA; d_gene: NA; CDR3nt: TGTGCCAGCAGCTTGGCCGACAGCCTAACTCCAGAAAAACTGTTTTTT; CDR3aa: CASSLADSLTPEKLFF
len: 17; v_gene: TRBV6-5; j_gene: TRBJ2-6; abundance: few; d_gene: TRBD1; CDR3nt: TGTGCCAGCAGTGACACAGGGGGGTGCTCTGGGGCCAACGTCCTGACTTTC; CDR3aa: CASSDTGGCSGANVLTF
len: 14; v_gene: TRBV27; j_gene: TRBJ2-6; abundance: medium-sized; d_gene: NA; CDR3nt: TGTGCCAGCAGTTTTGGGGCAGGGGCCAACGTCCTGACTTTC; CDR3aa: CASSFGAGANVLTF
len: 18; v_gene: TRBV24-1; j_gene: TRBJ2-3; abundance: NA; d_gene: TRBD2; CDR3nt: TGTGCCACCAGTGACCCTTCACTAGCGAGACATAGCACAGATACGCAGTATTTT; CDR3aa: CATSDPSLARHSTDTQYF
len: 16; v_gene: TRBV20-1; j_gene: TRBJ2-1; abundance: once; d_gene: NA; CDR3nt: TGCAGTGCTAGAGATAGGTGGGGGCAGAGGTACAATGAGCAGTTCTTC; CDR3aa: CSARDRWGQRYNEQFF
len: 13; v_gene: TRBV19; j_gene: TRBJ1-1; abundance: NA; d_gene: NA; CDR3nt: TGTGCCAGTAGATCGCCCTTGAACACTGAAGCTTTCTTT; CDR3aa: CASRSPLNTEAFF
len: 16; v_gene: TRBV7-2; j_gene: TRBJ1-5; abundance: once; d_gene: TRBD1; CDR3nt: TGTGCCAGCAGCTTAGCGGCCGGGACAGGGCTTCAGCCCCAGCATTTT; CDR3aa: CASSLAAGTGLQPQHF
len: 18; v_gene: TRBV19; j_gene: TRBJ2-1; abundance: medium-sized; d_gene: TRBD2; CDR3nt: TGTGCCAGTAGAACTCTAGCGGGAGGATTGAGCTCCTACAATGAGCAGTTCTTC; CDR3aa: CASRTLAGGLSSYNEQFF
len: 15; v_gene: TRBV21-1; j_gene: TRBJ2-3; abundance: NA; d_gene: NA; CDR3nt: TGTGCCAGCAGCAAGGGACAGGGACGCACAGATACGCAGTATTTT; CDR3aa: CASSKGQGRTDTQYF
len: 15; v_gene: TRBV7-9; j_gene: TRBJ2-3; abundance: NA; d_gene: NA; CDR3nt: TGTGCCAGCAGCTGGGGGGTTCTGGGCACAGATACGCAGTATTTT; CDR3aa: CASSWGVLGTDTQYF
len: 15; v_gene: TRBV5-1; j_gene: TRBJ1-4; abundance: NA; d_gene: TRBD1; CDR3nt: TGCGCCAGCAGCTTACGGACAGGGCCTAATGAAAAACTGTTTTTT; CDR3aa: CASSLRTGPNEKLFF
len: 15; v_gene: TRBV18; j_gene: TRBJ1-2; abundance: few; d_gene: NA; CDR3nt: TGTGCCAGCTCACCCCCGACAGGCCGAGACTATGGCTACACCTTC; CDR3aa: CASSPPTGRDYGYTF
len: 14; v_gene: TRBV6-1; j_gene: TRBJ2-5; abundance: few; d_gene: NA; CDR3nt: TGTGCCAGCAGTCCCCGAGCAGTGAGAGAGACCCAGTACTTC; CDR3aa: CASSPRAVRETQYF
len: 17; v_gene: TRBV5-4; j_gene: TRBJ2-2; abundance: few; d_gene: TRBD2; CDR3nt: TGTGCCAGCAGCTTCCTCTTAGCGGGAGGGATTCTGGGGGAGCTGTTTTTT; CDR3aa: CASSFLLAGGILGELFF
len: 13; v_gene: TRBV7-6; j_gene: TRBJ2-7; abundance: few; d_gene: TRBD1; CDR3nt: TGTGCCAGCAGCCTGGGACAGGGGAGGGAGCAGTACTTC; CDR3aa: CASSLGQGREQYF
len: 13; v_gene: TRBV27; j_gene: TRBJ2-7; abundance: medium-sized; d_gene: NA; CDR3nt: TGTGCCAGCAGTTTTAAAGGGGCGGGGGAGCAGTACTTC; CDR3aa: CASSFKGAGEQYF
len: 15; v_gene: TRBV15; j_gene: TRBJ2-5; abundance: few; d_gene: TRBD1; CDR3nt: TGTGCCACGGGTTTAGGACAGGGGGCAAAGGAGACCCAGTACTTC; CDR3aa: CATGLGQGAKETQYF
len: 15; v_gene: TRBV29-1; j_gene: TRBJ2-7; abundance: medium-sized; d_gene: TRBD2; CDR3nt: TGCAGCGTTGAAGGAACGGGACTAGCGGGCTACGAGCAGTACTTC; CDR3aa: CSVEGTGLAGYEQYF
len: 14; v_gene: TRBV20-1; j_gene: TRBJ2-1; abundance: NA; d_gene: NA; CDR3nt: TGCAGTGCTAGAGGCGGGCTCGTATACAATGAGCAGTTCTTC; CDR3aa: CSARGGLVYNEQFF
len: 13; v_gene: TRBV20-1; j_gene: TRBJ1-1; abundance: NA; d_gene: NA; CDR3nt: TGCAGTGTGGCCCCCAGGGTGGAGGCTGAAGCTTTCTTT; CDR3aa: CSVAPRVEAEAFF
len: 15; v_gene: TRBV19; j_gene: TRBJ1-6; abundance: large; d_gene: TRBD1; CDR3nt: TGTGCCAGTGCCCCAGGGGGACTAGGAGATTCACCCCTCCACTTT; CDR3aa: CASAPGGLGDSPLHF
len: 17; v_gene: TRBV6-5; j_gene: TRBJ1-6; abundance: NA; d_gene: NA; CDR3nt: TGTGCCAGCAGTTATTCGCCTCGGACAGTATATAATTCACCCCTCCACTTT; CDR3aa: CASSYSPRTVYNSPLHF
len: 13; v_gene: TRBV6-5; j_gene: TRBJ2-5; abundance: medium-sized; d_gene: NA; CDR3nt: TGTGCCAGCAGTTACTCGGGTTGGGAGACCCAGTACTTC; CDR3aa: CASSYSGWETQYF
len: 16; v_gene: TRBV18; j_gene: TRBJ1-4; abundance: few; d_gene: NA; CDR3nt: TGTGCCAGCTCACCTCTCAACTTTGCAACTAATGAAAAACTGTTTTTT; CDR3aa: CASSPLNFATNEKLFF
len: 16; v_gene: TRBV12-3/TRBV12-4; j_gene: TRBJ1-1; abundance: NA; d_gene: TRBD1; CDR3nt: TGTGCCAGCAGTTTGAGCGGACAGGTGATCATCGCTGAAGCTTTCTTT; CDR3aa: CASSLSGQVIIAEAFF
len: 11; v_gene: TRBV20-1; j_gene: TRBJ1-1; abundance: few; d_gene: NA; CDR3nt: TGCAGTGTTAGGACCGGGACAAGTTATTTCTTT; CDR3aa: CSVRTGTSYFF
len: 15; v_gene: TRBV6-1; j_gene: TRBJ2-1; abundance: NA; d_gene: NA; CDR3nt: TGTGCCAGCAGTGAAGAAGCGGGCTCCTACAATGAGCAGTTCTTC; CDR3aa: CASSEEAGSYNEQFF
len: 12; v_gene: TRBV30; j_gene: TRBJ1-2; abundance: medium-sized; d_gene: TRBD1; CDR3nt: TGTGCCTGGACCCCGACGGGGACAGGGACTACCTTC; CDR3aa: CAWTPTGTGTTF
len: 13; v_gene: TRBV19; j_gene: TRBJ2-7; abundance: medium-sized; d_gene: NA; CDR3nt: TGTGCCAGCTCTCCTATCACGGGGGCCGAGCAGTACTTC; CDR3aa: CASSPITGAEQYF
len: 14; v_gene: TRBV18; j_gene: TRBJ2-5; abundance: NA; d_gene: NA; CDR3nt: TGTGCCAGCTCACCTGGGAGAAATGACGAGACCCAGTACTTC; CDR3aa: CASSPGRNDETQYF